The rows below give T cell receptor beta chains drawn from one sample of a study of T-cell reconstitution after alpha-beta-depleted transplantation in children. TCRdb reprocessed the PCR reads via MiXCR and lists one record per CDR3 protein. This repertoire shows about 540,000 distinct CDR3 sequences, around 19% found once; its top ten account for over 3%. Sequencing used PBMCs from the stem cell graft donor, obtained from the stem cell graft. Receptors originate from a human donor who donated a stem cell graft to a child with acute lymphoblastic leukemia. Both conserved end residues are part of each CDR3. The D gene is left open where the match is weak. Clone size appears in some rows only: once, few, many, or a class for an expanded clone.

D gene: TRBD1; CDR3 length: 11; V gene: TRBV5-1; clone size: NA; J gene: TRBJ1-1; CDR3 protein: CASKARGRAFF; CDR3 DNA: TGCGCCAGCAAGGCTAGGGGGCGAGCTTTCTTT
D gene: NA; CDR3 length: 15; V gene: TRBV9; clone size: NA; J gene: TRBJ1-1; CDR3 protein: CASSVGTTLGTEAFF; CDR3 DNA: TGTGCCAGCAGCGTAGGGACAACACTGGGGACTGAAGCTTTCTTT
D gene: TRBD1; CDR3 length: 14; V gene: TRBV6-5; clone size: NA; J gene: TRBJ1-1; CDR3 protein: CASSNSQGVTEAFF; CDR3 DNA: TGTGCCAGCAGTAACTCACAGGGGGTGACTGAAGCTTTCTTT
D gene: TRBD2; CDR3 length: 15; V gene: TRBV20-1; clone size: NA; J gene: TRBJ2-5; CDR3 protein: CSASRAGGHQETQYF; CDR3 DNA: TGCAGTGCCAGTAGGGCGGGAGGGCACCAAGAGACCCAGTACTTC
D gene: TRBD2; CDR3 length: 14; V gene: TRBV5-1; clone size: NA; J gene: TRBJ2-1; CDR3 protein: CASSRGGTYNEQFF; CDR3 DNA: TGCGCCAGCAGTCGGGGGGGAACATACAATGAGCAGTTCTTC
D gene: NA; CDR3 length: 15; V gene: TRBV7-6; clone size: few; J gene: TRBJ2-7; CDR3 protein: CASSSGTPGHYEQYF; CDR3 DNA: TGTGCCAGCAGCTCCGGGACCCCGGGGCACTACGAGCAGTACTTC
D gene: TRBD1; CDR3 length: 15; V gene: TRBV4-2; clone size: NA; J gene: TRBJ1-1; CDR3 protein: CASSQRTGTVTVAFF; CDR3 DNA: TGTGCCAGCAGCCAACGGACAGGGACGGTGACTGTAGCTTTCTTT
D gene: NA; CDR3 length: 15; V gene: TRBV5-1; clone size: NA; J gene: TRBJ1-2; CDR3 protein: CASSFGVSAWYGYTF; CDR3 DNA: TGCGCCAGCAGCTTCGGGGTTAGTGCTTGGTATGGCTACACCTTC
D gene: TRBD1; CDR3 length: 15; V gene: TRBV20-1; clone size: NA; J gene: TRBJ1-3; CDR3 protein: CSARTGQSSGNTIYF; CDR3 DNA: TGCAGTGCTAGGACGGGACAGAGCTCTGGAAACACCATATATTTT
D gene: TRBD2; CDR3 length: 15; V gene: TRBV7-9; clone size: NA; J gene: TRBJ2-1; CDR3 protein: CASSLAAGGPHEQFF; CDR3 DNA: TGTGCCAGCAGCTTAGCGGCGGGAGGGCCCCATGAGCAGTTCTTC
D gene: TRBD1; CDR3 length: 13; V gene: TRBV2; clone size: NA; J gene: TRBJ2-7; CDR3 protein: CASSIQGAYEQYF; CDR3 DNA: TGTGCCAGCAGTATACAGGGGGCCTACGAGCAGTACTTC
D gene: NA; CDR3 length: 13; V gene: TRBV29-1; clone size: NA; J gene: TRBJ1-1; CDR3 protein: CSALGGWGTEAFF; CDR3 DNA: TGCAGCGCCCTAGGGGGATGGGGCACTGAAGCTTTCTTT
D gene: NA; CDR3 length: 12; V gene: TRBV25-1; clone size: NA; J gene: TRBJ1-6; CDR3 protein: CASSEGSSPLHF; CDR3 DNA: TGTGCCAGCAGTGAGGGGAGTTCACCCCTCCACTTT
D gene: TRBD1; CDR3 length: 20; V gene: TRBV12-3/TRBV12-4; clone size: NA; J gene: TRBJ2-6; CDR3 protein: CASSSPTGTGKSHGANVLTF; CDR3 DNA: TGTGCCAGCAGCTCACCTACCGGGACAGGGAAGTCGCATGGGGCCAACGTCCTGACTTTC
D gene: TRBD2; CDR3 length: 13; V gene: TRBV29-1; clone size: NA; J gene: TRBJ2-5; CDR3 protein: CSVAGTSDGTQYF; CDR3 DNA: TGCAGCGTAGCCGGGACTAGCGACGGGACCCAGTACTTC
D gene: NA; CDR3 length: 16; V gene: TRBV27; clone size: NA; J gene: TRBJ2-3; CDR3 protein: CASSFLGGILTDTQYF; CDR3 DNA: TGTGCCAGCAGTTTCCTTGGGGGGATCCTGACAGATACGCAGTATTTT
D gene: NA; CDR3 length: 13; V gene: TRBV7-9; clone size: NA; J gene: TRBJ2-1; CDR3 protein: CASSWDNYNEQFF; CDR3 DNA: TGTGCCAGCAGCTGGGACAACTACAATGAGCAGTTCTTC
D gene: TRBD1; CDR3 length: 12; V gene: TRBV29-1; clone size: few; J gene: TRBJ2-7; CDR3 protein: CSVTGASYEQYF; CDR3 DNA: TGCAGCGTTACAGGGGCGTCCTACGAGCAGTACTTC
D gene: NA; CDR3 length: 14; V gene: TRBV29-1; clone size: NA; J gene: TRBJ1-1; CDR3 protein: CSVEDRWVETEAFF; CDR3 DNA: TGCAGCGTTGAAGATCGATGGGTTGAAACTGAAGCTTTCTTT
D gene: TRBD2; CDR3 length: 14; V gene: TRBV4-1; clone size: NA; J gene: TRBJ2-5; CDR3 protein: CASSLAGVGETQYF; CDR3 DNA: TGCGCCAGCAGCCTAGCGGGAGTGGGTGAGACCCAGTACTTC
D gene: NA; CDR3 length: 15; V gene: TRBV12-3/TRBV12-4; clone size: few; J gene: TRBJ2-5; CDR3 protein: CASSLAVGIQETQYF; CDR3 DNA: TGTGCCAGCAGTCTAGCAGTCGGGATCCAAGAGACCCAGTACTTC
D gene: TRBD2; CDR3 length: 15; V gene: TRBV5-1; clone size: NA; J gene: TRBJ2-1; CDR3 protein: CASRPGLDSYNEQFF; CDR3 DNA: TGCGCCAGCCGACCAGGACTAGACTCCTACAATGAGCAGTTCTTC
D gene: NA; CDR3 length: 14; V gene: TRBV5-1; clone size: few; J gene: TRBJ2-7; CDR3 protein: CASSFVANSYEQYF; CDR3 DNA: TGCGCCAGCAGCTTTGTCGCGAACTCCTACGAGCAGTACTTC
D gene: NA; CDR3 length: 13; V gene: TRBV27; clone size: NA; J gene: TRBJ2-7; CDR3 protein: CASSSVRAYEQYF; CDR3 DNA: TGTGCCAGCAGTTCCGTCAGGGCCTACGAGCAGTACTTC
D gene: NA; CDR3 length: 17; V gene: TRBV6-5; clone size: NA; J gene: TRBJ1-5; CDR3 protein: CASSYSIGAVRNQPQHF; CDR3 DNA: TGTGCCAGCAGTTACTCGATTGGGGCAGTCCGCAATCAGCCCCAGCATTTT
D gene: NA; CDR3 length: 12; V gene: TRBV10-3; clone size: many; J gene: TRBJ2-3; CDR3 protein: CAISPSTDTQYF; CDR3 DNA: TGTGCCATCAGTCCTTCGACAGATACGCAGTATTTT
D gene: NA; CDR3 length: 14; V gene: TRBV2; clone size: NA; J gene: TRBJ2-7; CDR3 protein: CASSRPRGTYEQYF; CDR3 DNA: TGTGCCAGCAGTAGGCCCCGCGGCACCTACGAGCAGTACTTC
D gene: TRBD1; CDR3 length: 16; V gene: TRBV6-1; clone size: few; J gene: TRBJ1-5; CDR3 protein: CASSPGTGLSNQPQHF; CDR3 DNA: TGTGCCAGCAGTCCCGGGACAGGGTTGAGCAATCAGCCCCAGCATTTT
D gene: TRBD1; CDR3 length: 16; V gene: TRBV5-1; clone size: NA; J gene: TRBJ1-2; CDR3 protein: CASSASGTVIGYGYTF; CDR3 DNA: TGCGCCAGCAGCGCCTCCGGGACAGTAATCGGCTATGGCTACACCTTC
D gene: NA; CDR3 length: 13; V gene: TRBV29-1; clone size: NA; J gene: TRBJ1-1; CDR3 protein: CSVGGGGVAEAFF; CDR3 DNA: TGCAGCGTTGGTGGCGGAGGGGTCGCTGAAGCTTTCTTT
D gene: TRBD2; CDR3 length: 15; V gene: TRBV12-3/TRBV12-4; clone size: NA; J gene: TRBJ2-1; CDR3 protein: CASSFWTSGLNEQFF; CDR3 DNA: TGTGCCAGCAGTTTTTGGACTAGCGGGCTCAATGAGCAGTTCTTC
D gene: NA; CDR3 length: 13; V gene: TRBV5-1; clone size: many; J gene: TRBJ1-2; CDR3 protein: CASSSTANYGYTF; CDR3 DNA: TGCGCCAGCAGCTCGACAGCTAACTATGGCTACACCTTC
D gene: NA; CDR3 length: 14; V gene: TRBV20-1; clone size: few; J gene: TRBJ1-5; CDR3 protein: CSASGGAGDQPQHF; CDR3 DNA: TGCAGTGCTAGCGGTGGGGCAGGGGATCAGCCCCAGCATTTT
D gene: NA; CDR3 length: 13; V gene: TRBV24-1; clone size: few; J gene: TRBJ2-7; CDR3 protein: CATSDGGTYEQYF; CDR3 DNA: TGTGCCACCAGTGATGGGGGCACCTACGAGCAGTACTTC
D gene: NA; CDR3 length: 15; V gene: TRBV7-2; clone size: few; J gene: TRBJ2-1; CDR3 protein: CASSFFWRGQNEQFF; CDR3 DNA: TGTGCCAGCAGCTTTTTCTGGCGAGGGCAAAATGAGCAGTTCTTC
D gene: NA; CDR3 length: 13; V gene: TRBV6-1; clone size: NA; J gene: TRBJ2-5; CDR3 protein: CASTRTPRETQYF; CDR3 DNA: TGTGCCAGCACCCGGACCCCGAGGGAGACCCAGTACTTC
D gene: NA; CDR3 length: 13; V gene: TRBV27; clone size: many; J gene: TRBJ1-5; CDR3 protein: CASSLTRGQPQHF; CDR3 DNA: TGTGCCAGCAGTTTAACACGGGGTCAGCCCCAGCATTTT
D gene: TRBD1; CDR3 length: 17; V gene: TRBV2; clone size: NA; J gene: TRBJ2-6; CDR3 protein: CASSGGDRASGANVLTF; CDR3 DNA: TGTGCCAGCAGTGGGGGGGACAGGGCATCTGGGGCCAACGTCCTGACTTTC
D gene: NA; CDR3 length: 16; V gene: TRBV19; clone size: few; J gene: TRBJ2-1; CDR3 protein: CASSIVYSSVYNEQFF; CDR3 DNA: TGTGCCAGTAGTATAGTGTACAGTAGCGTATACAATGAGCAGTTCTTC
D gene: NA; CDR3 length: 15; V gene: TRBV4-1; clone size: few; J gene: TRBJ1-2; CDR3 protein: CASSQDLRAHYGYTF; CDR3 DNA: TGCGCCAGCAGCCAAGATTTGAGAGCGCACTATGGCTACACCTTC
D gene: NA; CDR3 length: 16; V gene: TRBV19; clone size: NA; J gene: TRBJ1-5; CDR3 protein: CASSMPLPGFNQPQHF; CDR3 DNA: TGTGCCAGTAGTATGCCCTTACCAGGATTCAATCAGCCCCAGCATTTT
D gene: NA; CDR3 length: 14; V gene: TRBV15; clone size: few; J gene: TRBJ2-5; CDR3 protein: CATSERPYQETQYF; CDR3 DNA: TGTGCCACCAGCGAGCGACCGTACCAAGAGACCCAGTACTTC
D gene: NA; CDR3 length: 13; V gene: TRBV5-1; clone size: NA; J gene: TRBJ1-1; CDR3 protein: CASSPTWNTEAFF; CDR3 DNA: TGCGCCAGCAGCCCTACATGGAACACTGAAGCTTTCTTT
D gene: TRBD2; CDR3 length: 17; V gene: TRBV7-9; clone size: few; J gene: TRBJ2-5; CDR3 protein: CASSSITSGRSEETQYF; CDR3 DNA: TGTGCCAGCAGCTCGATTACTAGCGGGAGGTCAGAAGAGACCCAGTACTTC
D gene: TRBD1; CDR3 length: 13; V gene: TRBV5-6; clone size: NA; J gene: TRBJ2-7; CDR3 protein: CASRVQGAYEQYF; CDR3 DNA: TGTGCCAGCAGGGTGCAGGGGGCGTACGAGCAGTACTTC